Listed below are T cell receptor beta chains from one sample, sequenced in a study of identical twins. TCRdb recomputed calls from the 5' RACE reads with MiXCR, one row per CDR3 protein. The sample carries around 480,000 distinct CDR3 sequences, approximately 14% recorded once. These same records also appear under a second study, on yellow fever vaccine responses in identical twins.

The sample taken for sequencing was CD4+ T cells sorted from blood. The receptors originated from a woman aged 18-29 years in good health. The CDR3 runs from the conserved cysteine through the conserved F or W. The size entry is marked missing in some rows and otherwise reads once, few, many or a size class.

CASSQKWTELLYQETQYF	TRBJ2-5	-	TRBV11-2
CASSYLVQGEQFF	TRBJ2-1	few	TRBV6-2/TRBV6-3
CASRQGGISSYEQYF	TRBJ2-7	-	TRBV7-2
CASSQDSVRAVVTQYF	TRBJ2-5	few	TRBV14
CAIPGINNEKLFF	TRBJ1-4	few	TRBV28
CASSPFWRGVTSTDTQYF	TRBJ2-3	few	TRBV5-6
CASSVNPDRSNDYEQYF	TRBJ2-7	few	TRBV5-1
CASSYDPGTRFTDTQYF	TRBJ2-3	-	TRBV6-5
CASSVGLGNEQYF	TRBJ2-7	-	TRBV2
CSVAPGYNEQFF	TRBJ2-1	few	TRBV29-1
CASSGREKLGEQFF	TRBJ2-1	-	TRBV3-1
CASSADRGNQPQHF	TRBJ1-5	many	TRBV9
CASSQARATGGAYTGELFF	TRBJ2-2	-	TRBV4-3
CSARDYTSGQETQYF	TRBJ2-5	few	TRBV20-1
CASRATGGGSYNEQFF	TRBJ2-1	-	TRBV2
CASSLSGRAIDTQYF	TRBJ2-3	few	TRBV7-2
CASSQGRRTSVHNEQFF	TRBJ2-1	few	TRBV4-1
CSVDLGWQADTQYF	TRBJ2-3	-	TRBV29-1
CASRSAGLPKMGLYEQYF	TRBJ2-7	few	TRBV28
CASSFGSGGELFF	TRBJ2-2	-	TRBV7-3
CASSARGVYEQYF	TRBJ2-7	few	TRBV19
CAISEPGTSRSTDTQYF	TRBJ2-3	-	TRBV10-3
CATSSDLFGTVEQYF	TRBJ2-7	-	TRBV15
CASSVDVDRGKLFF	TRBJ1-4	few	TRBV9
CASSPLDRLYQPQHF	TRBJ1-5	few	TRBV12-3/TRBV12-4
CASSYSTGTSKREQFF	TRBJ2-1	-	TRBV27
CASSQEDKQYF	TRBJ2-7	-	TRBV3-1